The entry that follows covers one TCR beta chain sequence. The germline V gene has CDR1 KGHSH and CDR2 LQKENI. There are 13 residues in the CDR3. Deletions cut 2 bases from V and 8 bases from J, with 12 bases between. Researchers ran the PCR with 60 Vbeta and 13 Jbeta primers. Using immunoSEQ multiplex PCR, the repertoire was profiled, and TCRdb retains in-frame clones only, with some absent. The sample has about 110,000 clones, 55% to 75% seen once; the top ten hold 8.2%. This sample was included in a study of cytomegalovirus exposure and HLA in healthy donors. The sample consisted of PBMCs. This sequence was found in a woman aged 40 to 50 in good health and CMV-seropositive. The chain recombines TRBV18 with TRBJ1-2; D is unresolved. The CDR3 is CASSPSGPDGYTF. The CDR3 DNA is TGTGCCAGCTCACCATCAGGCCCCGACGGCTACACCTTC.